Here is one T cell receptor beta chain with its context. No antigen is known for it. The CDR3 runs to 14 residues. CDR1 and CDR2 (germline): SGDLS, YYNGEE. The ends were cut back, 3 bases at V and 1 base at J, with 10 bases in the middle. These data are taken from a study of shared clonotypes between healthy human individuals. On the study more broadly: Every donor yielded three CD4 naive, three CD4 memory, two CD8 naive and one CD8 memory plate. Study-level results: Naive CD4 clonotypes overlapped across several donors at roughly 5%.

DNA at about 200 ng, 25,000 to 30,000 T cell genomes, went into sorted-subset replicate PCRs. Methods used by the authors: In the immunoSEQ data, sequences were junction-only and lacked quality scores, so filtering differed. Clones were sequenced by immunoSEQ multiplex PCR, and TCRdb holds only the in-frame ones, with some missing. V, J and clone size are taken as reported in that table, and D and trimming were inferred from the DNA itself. The sample lists a few million clones; about 90% were seen once. This sequence joins TRBV9 and TRBJ1-2; no definite D call. The receptor was derived from a man aged 18 to 30 in good health. Some clones in this sample may be carry-over from other donors' samples. Sequences were obtained from naive CD4+ T cells from PBMCs. Indicated subset: CD45RA+ positively selected. The CDR3 protein is CASSGRVHNYGYTF. The CDR3 DNA reads as TGTGCCAGCAGCGGCCGGGTCCATAACTATGGCTACACCTTC. The entire variable domain, with the rest obtained from reference TRBV9 and TRBJ1-2, is as follows: DSGVTQTPKHLITATGQRVTLRCSPRSGDLSVYWYQQSLDQGLQFLIQYYNGEERAKGNILERFSAQQFPDLHSELNLSSLELGDSALYFCASSGRVHNYGYTFGSGTRLTVV.